This passage covers 17 T cell receptor beta chains from one sample sequenced in a study of shared clonotypes between healthy human individuals. The naive CD8 subset, CD45RO-negative cells positively selected for CCR7, excluded terminally differentiated effector memory CD45RA+ cells. The assay was immunoSEQ multiplex PCR, and TCRdb's table has in-frame clones only and misses some. The profile covers 2 million to 2.5 million clones, with about 92% appearing a single time and 1.5% to 2% taken by the ten largest. The sequenced sample was naive CD8+ T cells from PBMCs. The receptors here all came from a man younger than 35 in good health. Some clones in this sample may be carry-over from other donors' samples.

The chain joins TRBV27 to TRBJ1-5; D is perhaps TRBD1 (5 bases). V lost 3 bases and J lost 1, with 13 bases in between. The CDR3 runs 16 residues. Germline CDR1 is MNHEY and CDR2 is SMNVEV (reference sequence). The CDR3 is CASSLGGIGSNQPQHF. The CDR3, as DNA: TGTGCCAGCAGTTTGGGGGGAATCGGGAGCAATCAGCCCCAGCATTTT.

The chain joins TRBV5-1 to TRBJ2-7; D is unclear. Per germline, CDR1 SGHRS and CDR2 YFSETQ. V lost 1 base and J lost 5, with 13 bases in between. The CDR3 has 14 amino acids. The CDR3 coding sequence is TGCGCCAGCAGCTTGAGTGGGATTCCCCACGAGCAGTACTTC. Translation gives CASSLSGIPHEQYF.

This clone is a singleton in its sample. The chain has TRBV5-8 and TRBJ1-1; D gene unclear. V lost 4 bases and J 1 base, leaving 8 bases between the germline ends. Germline V gives CDR1 SGHTS, CDR2 YDEGEE. This CDR3 has 13 residues. DNA for the CDR3: TGTGCCAGCAGCCCGCGCAGGAACACTGAAGCTTTCTTT. Translating it yields CASSPRRNTEAFF. Full variable domain (outside the CDR3, taken from reference TRBV5-8 and TRBJ1-1): EAGVTQSPTHLIKTRGQQATLRCSPISGHTSVYWYQQALGLGLQFLLWYDEGEERNRGNFPPRFSGRQFPNYSSELNVNALELEDSALYLCASSPRRNTEAFFGQGTRLTVV.

The V call is TRBV5-1, the J call TRBJ2-3; D may be TRBD2 (5 bases). The CDR3 has 13 amino acids. From germline, CDR1 is SGHRS and CDR2 YFSETQ. V gave up 2 bases and J gave up 4 bases, with 8 bases separating them. CDR3 sequence reads: CASSFREADTQYF. The CDR3 nucleotides read TGCGCCAGCAGCTTCCGGGAAGCAGATACGCAGTATTTT.

The genes are TRBV4-2 and TRBJ2-7, with TRBD2 matching over 11 bases. In germline, CDR1 is LGHNA, CDR2 YNFKEQ. V was clipped by 1 base and J by 5 bases; unmatched bases: 4. The CDR3 has 15 residues. The CDR3 reads CASSQAALAGDEQYF. Here the CDR3 DNA reads TGTGCCAGCAGCCAAGCCGCACTAGCGGGAGACGAGCAGTACTTC.

This chain joins TRBV28 and TRBJ2-7; D is tentatively TRBD1 or TRBD2 (6 bases each). Germline values: CDR1 MDHEN, CDR2 SYDVKM. CDR3 size: 13 residues. Trimming removed 6 bases at V and 5 bases at J, with 14 bases between. DNA for the CDR3: TGTGCCAGCAGCTTACGTCGGGGGCACGAGCAGTACTTC. This translates into CASSLRRGHEQYF.

J is TRBJ2-6 and V is TRBV18, with D perhaps TRBD2 (5 bases). This CDR3 has 18 residues. The V end lost 3 bases, the J end lost 0 bases, and 15 bases lay between the germline ends. Germline V gene data show CDR1 as KGHSH and CDR2 as LQKENI. DNA for the CDR3: TGTGCCAGCTCACCCGGACGGGGTTTAAGCTCTGGGGCCAACGTCCTGACTTTC. It encodes CASSPGRGLSSGANVLTF.

V is TRBV30 and J is TRBJ1-3; D is ambiguous. The CDR3 covers 14 residues. Trimming cost V 4 bases and J 1 base, with 11 bases left between them. Germline CDR1 is GTSNPN and CDR2 is SVGIG (reference sequence). CDR3 sequence (DNA): TGTGCCTGGACCCCCCGGGGATCTGGAAACACCATATATTTT. Residues: CAWTPRGSGNTIYF.

This clone has a single count. The chain links TRBV19 to TRBJ1-2, with D hard to call. V was pared by 3 bases and J by 4 bases, with 9 bases between. Germline V gene data show CDR1 as LNHDA and CDR2 as SQIVND (reference sequence). The CDR3 has 13 residues. The CDR3: CASSMRQIYGYTF. The CDR3 nucleotides are TGTGCCAGTAGTATGAGGCAGATCTATGGCTACACCTTC.

Worth noting for this clone: Additional DNA sequences in this sample encode the identical CDR3. This chain uses TRBV29-1 with TRBJ2-7; D tentatively fits TRBD1 or TRBD2 (5 bases each). Germline V gene sequence: CDR1 SQVTM, CDR2 ANQGSEA. The CDR3 is 13 amino acids. V lost 1 base to trimming and J lost 2 bases, with 9 bases between them. The CDR3 reads CSVEGGAPYEQYF. CDR3 sequence (DNA): TGCAGCGTTGAAGGAGGGGCCCCCTACGAGCAGTACTTC.

The chain couples TRBV19 to TRBJ1-2; TRBD1 agrees at 8 bases. The CDR3 spans 14 residues. The germline V gene encodes CDR1 LNHDA and CDR2 SQIVND (reference sequence). V shed 5 bases and J 4 bases; nucleotides not matched to a gene: 6. The chain's CDR3 is CASSDPGTGYGYTF. The CDR3 DNA reads as TGTGCCAGTAGTGACCCCGGGACAGGCTATGGCTACACCTTC.

The V call is TRBV5-8, the J call TRBJ1-1; D is unresolved. Germline lookup yields CDR1 SGHTS and CDR2 YDEGEE. This CDR3 has 12 residues. Trimming removed 4 bases at V and 4 bases at J, with 8 bases between. The CDR3, as DNA: TGTGCCAGCAGCCCGTGGGGCACTGAAGCTTTCTTT. It yields the protein CASSPWGTEAFF.

The CDR3 DNA reads as TGCGCCAGCTCCCAACTCCCGACCTACGAGCAGTACTTC. This encodes CASSQLPTYEQYF. The chain combines TRBV5-1 with TRBJ2-7; D unresolved. CDR1 is SGHRS, CDR2 YFSETQ, per germline. The CDR3 runs 13 residues. V lost 7 bases and J 2 bases, leaving 13 bases between the germline ends.

The rearrangement joins TRBV11-2 to TRBJ1-6; TRBD1 might be the D (5 bases). V lost 5 bases, J lost 5 bases, and 16 bases lay in between. CDR3 size: 16 residues. From germline, CDR1 is SGHAT and CDR2 FQNNGV. This CDR3 reads CASSALGVPHNSPLHF. In DNA, the CDR3 is TGTGCCAGCAGCGCACTAGGGGTACCTCATAATTCACCCCTCCACTTT.

This sequence joins TRBV2 and TRBJ2-3; the D is unclear. V gave up 3 bases and J gave up 5 bases, with 6 bases separating them. Germline CDR1 reads SNHLY; CDR2 reads FYNNEI. There are 12 residues in the CDR3. The CDR3 loop is CASSDWVDTQYF. The CDR3 nucleotides read TGTGCCAGCAGTGATTGGGTAGATACGCAGTATTTT.

The chain links TRBV10-3 to TRBJ2-7, with a tentative D call TRBD1 (6 bases). The CDR3 consists of 13 residues. Germline lookup yields CDR1 ENHRY and CDR2 SYGVKD. Between the trimmed V and J ends, which lost 7 bases and 2 bases, there was a span of 12 bases. In nucleotides, the CDR3 is TGTGCCATCAACCGAGGGGACACCTACGAGCAGTACTTC. This encodes CAINRGDTYEQYF.

This clone was seen once. The chain employs TRBV6-5 and TRBJ1-1; TRBD1 matches 8 bases. This CDR3 comprises 14 residues. The ends lost 6 bases at V and 0 bases at J; junction bases unmatched: 3. Germline assignment: CDR1 MNHEY and CDR2 SVGAGI. The CDR3 sequence is CASRDRDMNTEAFF. CDR3 nucleotides: TGTGCCAGCAGGGACAGGGACATGAACACTGAAGCTTTCTTT.